Following are 27 T cell receptor beta chains from one sample sequenced in a study of beta chain features in type 1 diabetes. Study-wide findings and caveats: A moderate, significant TCRB CDR3 shortening appeared in type 1 diabetes across four CD4+ subsets.

These receptors lack a known antigen. TCRB transcripts that were expressed got sequenced, as all of the isolated RNA had been reverse transcribed. The data were produced by immunoSEQ multiplex PCR, yet TCRdb's version contains in-frame clones alone and is incomplete. The repertoire holds 240,000 or so clones, roughly 20% seen once, with about 0.028% in the top ten. The specimen was naive CD4+ T cells from blood. The receptors here all came from a woman aged 35 to 49 with type 1 diabetes.

This clone has more than one count but fewer than ten. The chain links TRBV18 to TRBJ1-5, with 9 positions matching TRBD1. With V trimmed by 3 bases and J by 7 bases, 10 bases remained unmatched. Germline V gives CDR1 KGHSH, CDR2 LQKENI. This CDR3 contains 16 residues. The CDR3 nucleotides read TGTGCCAGCTCACCTTTTGGGACAGGGACGGGGCAGCCCCAGCATTTT. Encoded protein: CASSPFGTGTGQPQHF.

J is TRBJ2-3 and V is TRBV6-6; perhaps TRBD1 as D (6 bases). CDR3 size: 12 residues. Germline V gene data show CDR1 as MNHNY and CDR2 as SVGAGI (reference sequence). The ends were cut back, 4 bases at V and 7 bases at J, with 9 bases in the middle. The CDR3, as DNA: TGTGCCAGCAGTTTAGGACAGAATACGCAGTATTTT. The encoded protein is CASSLGQNTQYF.

This chain connects TRBV5-1 to TRBJ2-7; TRBD1 aligns across 8 bases. Per germline, CDR1 SGHRS and CDR2 YFSETQ. V shed 4 bases and J 4 bases; nucleotides not matched to a gene: 10. This CDR3 is built from 15 residues. Here the CDR3 DNA reads TGCGCCAGCAGCATCCAGGCAGGGGGCGGGTACGAGCAGTACTTC. It translates to CASSIQAGGGYEQYF.

In its sample, this clone was seen a few times. V is TRBV13 and J is TRBJ2-3; maybe TRBD2 (6 bases). V lost 5 bases, J lost 6 bases, and 18 bases lay in between. This CDR3 contains 15 residues. CDR1 and CDR2 from the germline V gene are PRHDT and FYEKMQ (reference sequence). DNA of the CDR3: TGTGCCAGCAGCCCTCACCGTAGCGGTCCTGATACGCAGTATTTT. Protein sequence: CASSPHRSGPDTQYF.

The V call is TRBV11-1, the J call TRBJ2-1; 11 bases match TRBD1. Germline CDR1 SGHAT, CDR2 FQDESV (reference sequence). The CDR3 is made up of 16 amino acids. V was clipped by 6 bases and J by 3 bases; unmatched bases: 7. CDR3 protein: CASRSPGTGGYNEQFF. In DNA, the CDR3 is TGTGCCAGCAGGTCTCCCGGGACAGGGGGCTACAATGAGCAGTTCTTC.

This clone has just a few counts. The V and J genes are TRBV30 and TRBJ1-3; 8 bases are shared with TRBD1. The CDR3 runs to 13 residues. Looked up from germline, CDR1 is GTSNPN and CDR2 is SVGIG (reference sequence). With 3 bases clipped from V and 4 bases from J, the junction kept 2 bases outside the gene matches. Here the CDR3 DNA reads TGTGCCTGGAGGAGGACAGGGGGAAACACCATATATTTT. Protein product: CAWRRTGGNTIYF.

To note about this clone: A read error may account for a junction end that differs from germline. V is TRBV4-3 and J is TRBJ1-4; maybe TRBD1 (5 bases). Per germline, CDR1 LGHNA and CDR2 YSLEER. This CDR3 comprises 13 residues. CDR3 nucleotides: TGCGCCAGCAGCCAAGATCTCCGGGGACTGCACGTTTTT. This gives the protein CASSQDLRGLHVF.

This clone was detected only a few times. The chain links TRBV30 to TRBJ2-7, with D tentatively TRBD2 (6 bases). CDR3 length: 14 residues. V was clipped by 5 bases and J by 2 bases, with 16 bases between them. Germline CDR1 is GTSNPN and CDR2 is SVGIG (reference sequence). CDR3 DNA sequence: TGTGCCTGGGATCCCGGGACTGCAACCTACGAGCAGTACTTC. This gives the protein CAWDPGTATYEQYF.

This chain uses TRBV9 with TRBJ1-4, with D perhaps TRBD1 (6 bases). V lost 6 bases and J 5 bases, leaving 11 bases between the germline ends. This CDR3 is built from 13 residues. Germline V gene sequence: CDR1 SGDLS, CDR2 YYNGEE. The CDR3, as DNA: TGTGCCAGCAACGTGCAGGGGAATGAAAAACTGTTTTTT. It encodes CASNVQGNEKLFF. The entire variable domain, with the rest obtained from reference TRBV9 and TRBJ1-4, is as follows: DSGVTQTPKHLITATGQRVTLRCSPRSGDLSVYWYQQSLDQGLQFLIQYYNGEERAKGNILERFSAQQFPDLHSELNLSSLELGDSALYFCASNVQGNEKLFFGSGTQLSVL.

V is TRBV10-3 and J is TRBJ2-5; possibly TRBD2 for D (5 bases). Germline V CDR1 and CDR2: ENHRY, SYGVKD. The CDR3 loop spans 14 amino acids. V dropped 6 bases and J dropped 5 bases, with 16 bases sitting between them. The CDR3 region has the DNA TGTGCCATCAGGGAGGAACCGGGGATGGAGACCCAGTACTTC. Protein: CAIREEPGMETQYF.

Only a few counts were recorded for this clone. The genes are TRBV11-2 and TRBJ2-2; no firm D call. CDR1 is SGHAT and CDR2 is FQNNGV in the germline V gene. The CDR3 covers 16 residues. V was shortened by 2 bases and J by 2 bases, with 12 bases between the two germline ends. In DNA, the CDR3 is TGTGCCAGCAGCTTACTTCCCCCCGGTAACACCGGGGAGCTGTTTTTT. This codes for CASSLLPPGNTGELFF.

Only a few counts were recorded for this clone. This chain connects TRBV5-8 to TRBJ2-1; D may be TRBD1 (6 bases). V was cut by 2 bases and J by 10 bases, with 10 bases left in between. Germline assignment: CDR1 SGHTS and CDR2 YDEGEE. The length of the CDR3 is 12 residues. DNA of the CDR3: TGTGCCAGCAGCTTCGGGACACCCGAGCAGTTCTTC. This codes for CASSFGTPEQFF.

This chain uses TRBV30 with TRBJ2-3; D may be TRBD1 (6 bases). With 0 bases removed from V and 6 bases from J, the gap between germline ends came to 13 bases. The CDR3 loop spans 14 amino acids. The germline V gene encodes CDR1 GTSNPN and CDR2 SVGIG (reference sequence). CDR3 loop: CAWSVDRSPDTQYF. The CDR3 DNA reads TGTGCCTGGAGTGTAGACAGGTCCCCGGATACGCAGTATTTT.

This clone was counted only a few times. This specimen includes other DNA sequences encoding the same CDR3. The rearrangement joins TRBV30 to TRBJ1-2; D ambiguous. The CDR3 runs to 12 residues. Trimming stripped 1 base from V and 4 bases from J, with 7 bases between. Germline V gene data show CDR1 as GTSNPN and CDR2 as SVGIG (reference sequence). The CDR3 loop is CAWSGGSYGYTF. CDR3 in DNA: TGTGCCTGGAGTGGAGGATCCTATGGCTACACCTTC.

The chain couples TRBV19 to TRBJ1-1, with TRBD1 matching over 10 bases. In germline, CDR1 is LNHDA, CDR2 SQIVND (reference sequence). CDR3 length equals 15 residues. Trimming took 4 bases from V and 1 from J; bases not matched to a gene: 3. CDR3 nucleotide sequence: TGTGCCAGTAGTACCCGGGACAGGGGGAACACTGAAGCTTTCTTT. It specifies CASSTRDRGNTEAFF.

In its sample, this clone was seen once. The identical CDR3 is also encoded by other nucleotide sequences in the sample. V usage is TRBV5-1 and J usage is TRBJ1-1; 7 nucleotides line up with TRBD1. With V trimmed by 4 bases and J by 1 base, 1 base remained unmatched. Germline V gene lookup returns CDR1 SGHRS and CDR2 YFSETQ. This CDR3 has 13 residues. CDR3 in amino acids: CASSRDRNTEAFF. CDR3 bases: TGCGCCAGCAGCCGGGACAGGAACACTGAAGCTTTCTTT.

This chain links TRBV4-3 with TRBJ2-4; possible D gene TRBD2, 6 bases. The V gene lost 3 bases and the J gene lost 5 bases, with 17 bases spanning the gap. CDR3 length: 16 amino acids. Germline CDR1 is LGHNA and CDR2 is YSLEER. The CDR3, as DNA: TGCGCCAGCAGCCATTCCCGGCGGGGACGGGAAAACATTCAGTACTTC. Its protein product is CASSHSRRGRENIQYF.

This clone occurred once. The chain employs TRBV19 and TRBJ2-2; 8 positions match TRBD2. The CDR3 length is 17 residues. Unmatched junction bases numbered 11, after V lost 8 bases and J lost 0 bases. The germline V gene has CDR1 LNHDA and CDR2 SQIVND (reference sequence). The CDR3 loop reads CASSIGLAITNTGELFF. The CDR3 DNA is TGTGCCAGTTCCATCGGACTAGCCATAACGAACACCGGGGAGCTGTTTTTT.

This clone was detected a few times. The chain combines TRBV7-2 with TRBJ2-3; TRBD2 matches 10 bases. Trimming removed 4 bases from V and 6 bases from J; junction bases left unmatched: 10. The CDR3 contains 16 residues. Germline V CDR1 and CDR2: SGHTA, FQGNSA. The CDR3 nucleotides read TGTGCCAGCAGCTATCGGACTAGCGGAGGGAGGGATACGCAGTATTTT. Encoded protein: CASSYRTSGGRDTQYF.

This clone was recorded a few times. The chain recombines TRBV9 with TRBJ2-3; no definite D call. This CDR3 is 13 amino acids long. Trimming took 2 bases from V and 4 from J, leaving 8 bases between them. CDR1 and CDR2 from the germline V gene are SGDLS and YYNGEE. In DNA form, the CDR3 reads TGTGCCAGCAGCGTGCTGACTTCAGATACGCAGTATTTT. It translates to CASSVLTSDTQYF. The entire variable domain, with the rest obtained from reference TRBV9 and TRBJ2-3, is as follows: DSGVTQTPKHLITATGQRVTLRCSPRSGDLSVYWYQQSLDQGLQFLIQYYNGEERAKGNILERFSAQQFPDLHSELNLSSLELGDSALYFCASSVLTSDTQYFGPGTRLTVL.

The chain has TRBV7-2 and TRBJ2-5, with TRBD1 matching over 9 bases. V shed 5 bases and J 7 bases; nucleotides not matched to a gene: 5. The length of the CDR3 is 13 residues. Germline loops: CDR1 SGHTA, CDR2 FQGNSA. The CDR3 region has the DNA TGTGCCAGCAGCGGGGACAGGGACGCGACCCAGTACTTC. The encoded protein is CASSGDRDATQYF.

This clone was observed a handful of times. The chain is built from TRBV28 and TRBJ1-6; 7 nucleotides line up with TRBD1. Losses at the gene ends were 10 bases for V and 10 bases for J; bases not matched to a gene: 7. The CDR3 length is 12 residues. CDR1 MDHEN and CDR2 SYDVKM come from the germline V gene. The CDR3 loop is CATWTGGSPLHF. CDR3 in DNA: TGTGCCACCTGGACAGGCGGCTCACCCCTCCACTTT.

The chain uses TRBV13 and TRBJ1-2; 8 nucleotides agree with TRBD1. The germline CDR1 and CDR2 sequences are PRHDT and FYEKMQ (reference sequence). The CDR3 is 14 amino acids. The V segment lost 0 bases and the J segment 5 bases; nucleotides outside the gene matches: 2. The CDR3 region has the DNA TGTGCCAGCAGCTTAGGAGACAGGGGATATGGCTACACCTTC. Protein product: CASSLGDRGYGYTF. The variable domain in full, completed from reference TRBV13 and TRBJ1-2, reads AAGVIQSPRHLIKEKRETATLKCYPIPRHDTVYWYQQGPGQDPQFLISFYEKMQSDKGSIPDRFSAQQFSDYHSELNMSSLELGDSALYFCASSLGDRGYGYTFGSGTRLTVV.

This clone was seen only a few times. The chain uses TRBV5-1 and TRBJ2-7, with 13 positions matching TRBD2. J was trimmed by 0 bases and V by 4 bases; bases with no gene match: 4. The CDR3 length is 16 residues. The germline CDR1 and CDR2 sequences are SGHRS and YFSETQ. The DNA for the CDR3 is TGCGCCAGCAGCGGACTAGCGGGAGACGGCTCCTACGAGCAGTACTTC. The encoded protein is CASSGLAGDGSYEQYF.

The rearrangement uses TRBV9 and TRBJ1-2, with D maybe TRBD1 (5 bases). There are 15 residues in the CDR3. Looked up from germline, CDR1 is SGDLS and CDR2 is YYNGEE. Deletions cut 6 bases from V and 5 bases from J, with 20 bases between. CDR3 sequence (DNA): TGTGCCAGCACCCCAAGTGGGACGGGGGGTTATGGCTACACCTTC. Encoded protein: CASTPSGTGGYGYTF.

The table lists this clone with a few counts. The J gene is TRBJ2-1, the V gene TRBV5-6; D might be TRBD1 (6 bases). Germline V gene lookup returns CDR1 SGHDT and CDR2 YYEEEE. This CDR3 is built from 15 residues. The V gene lost 1 base and the J gene lost 6 bases, with 14 bases spanning the gap. The CDR3: CASSLMGASPNEQFF. In nucleotides, the CDR3 is TGTGCCAGCAGCTTGATGGGGGCGAGTCCCAATGAGCAGTTCTTC.

This clone has just a few counts. The identical CDR3 is also encoded by other nucleotide sequences in the sample. This chain joins TRBV19 and TRBJ1-5, with 7 bases identical to TRBD1. The CDR3 totals 14 residues. Germline loops: CDR1 LNHDA, CDR2 SQIVND (reference sequence). V was pared by 4 bases and J by 1 base, with 1 base of the junction left unmatched. CDR3 residues: CASSTTGSNQPQHF. CDR3 DNA: TGTGCCAGTAGTACGACAGGGAGCAATCAGCCCCAGCATTTT.